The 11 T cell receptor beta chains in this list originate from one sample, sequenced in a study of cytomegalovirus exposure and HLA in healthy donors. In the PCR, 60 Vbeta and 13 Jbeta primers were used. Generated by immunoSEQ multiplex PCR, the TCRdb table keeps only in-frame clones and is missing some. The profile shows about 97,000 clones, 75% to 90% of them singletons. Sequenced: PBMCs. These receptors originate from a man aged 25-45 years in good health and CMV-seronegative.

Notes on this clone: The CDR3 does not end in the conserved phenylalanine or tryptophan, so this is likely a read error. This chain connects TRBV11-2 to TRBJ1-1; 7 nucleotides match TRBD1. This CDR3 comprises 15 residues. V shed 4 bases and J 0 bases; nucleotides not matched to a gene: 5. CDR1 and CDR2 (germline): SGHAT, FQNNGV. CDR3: CASSSLQGLNTEAFV. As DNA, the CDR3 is TGTGCCAGCAGCTCCTTACAGGGGTTGAACACTGAAGCTTTCGTT.

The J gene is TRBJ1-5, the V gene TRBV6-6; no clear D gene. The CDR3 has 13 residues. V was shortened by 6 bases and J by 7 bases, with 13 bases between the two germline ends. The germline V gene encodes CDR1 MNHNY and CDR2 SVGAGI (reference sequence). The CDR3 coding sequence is TGTGCCAGCAGCTACGTCCCAGAACAGCCCCAGCATTTT. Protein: CASSYVPEQPQHF.

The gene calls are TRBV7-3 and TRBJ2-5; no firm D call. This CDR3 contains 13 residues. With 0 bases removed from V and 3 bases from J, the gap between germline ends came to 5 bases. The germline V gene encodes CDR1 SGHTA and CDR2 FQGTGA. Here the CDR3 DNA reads TGTGCCAGCAGCTTAACCTACGAAGAGACCCAGTACTTC. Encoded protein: CASSLTYEETQYF.

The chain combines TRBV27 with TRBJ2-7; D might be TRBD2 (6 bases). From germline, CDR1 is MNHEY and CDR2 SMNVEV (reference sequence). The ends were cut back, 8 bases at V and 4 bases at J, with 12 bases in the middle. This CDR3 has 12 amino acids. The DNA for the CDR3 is TGTGCCAGCCGGGGGAGACTATACGAGCAGTACTTC. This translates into CASRGRLYEQYF.

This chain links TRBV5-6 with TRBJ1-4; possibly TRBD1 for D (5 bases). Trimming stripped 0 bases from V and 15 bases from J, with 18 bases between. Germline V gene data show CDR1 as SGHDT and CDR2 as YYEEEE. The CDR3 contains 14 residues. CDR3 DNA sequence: TGTGCCAGCAGCTTGGCGTCAGGGAGGGTAAATTTGTTTTTT. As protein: CASSLASGRVNLFF. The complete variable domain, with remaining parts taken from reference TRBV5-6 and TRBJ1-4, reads DAGVTQSPTHLIKTRGQQVTLRCSPKSGHDTVSWYQQALGQGPQFIFQYYEEEERQRGNFPDRFSGHQFPNYSSELNVNALLLGDSALYLCASSLASGRVNLFFGSGTQLSVL.

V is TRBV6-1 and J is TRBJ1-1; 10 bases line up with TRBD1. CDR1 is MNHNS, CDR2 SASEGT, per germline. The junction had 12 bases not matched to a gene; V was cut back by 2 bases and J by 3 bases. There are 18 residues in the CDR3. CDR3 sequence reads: CASSEIGTGVFIYTEAFF. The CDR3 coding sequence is TGTGCCAGCAGTGAAATCGGGACAGGGGTCTTCATTTACACTGAAGCTTTCTTT.

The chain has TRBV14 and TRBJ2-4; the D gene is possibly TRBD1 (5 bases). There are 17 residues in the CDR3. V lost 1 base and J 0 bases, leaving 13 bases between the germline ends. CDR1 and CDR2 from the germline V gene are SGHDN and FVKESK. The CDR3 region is CASSQGLGQLAKNIQYF. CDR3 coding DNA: TGTGCCAGCAGCCAAGGGCTCGGACAACTAGCCAAAAACATTCAGTACTTC.

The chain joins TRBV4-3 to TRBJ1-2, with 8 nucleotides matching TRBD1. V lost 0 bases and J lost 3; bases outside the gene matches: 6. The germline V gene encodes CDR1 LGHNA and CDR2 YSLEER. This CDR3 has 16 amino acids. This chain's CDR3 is CASSQDATGDYYGYTF. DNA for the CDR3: TGCGCCAGCAGCCAAGATGCGACAGGGGACTACTATGGCTACACCTTC.

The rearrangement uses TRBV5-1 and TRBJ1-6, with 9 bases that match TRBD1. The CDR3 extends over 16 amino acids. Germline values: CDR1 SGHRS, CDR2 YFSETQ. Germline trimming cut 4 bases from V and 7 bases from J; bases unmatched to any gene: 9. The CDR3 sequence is CASSTPGQGRNSPLHF. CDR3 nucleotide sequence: TGCGCCAGCAGCACCCCGGGACAGGGTAGGAATTCACCCCTCCACTTT.

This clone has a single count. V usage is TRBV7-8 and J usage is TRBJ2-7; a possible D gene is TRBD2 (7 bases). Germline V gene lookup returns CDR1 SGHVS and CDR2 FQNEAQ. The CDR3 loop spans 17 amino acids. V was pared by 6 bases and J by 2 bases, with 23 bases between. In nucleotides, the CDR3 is TGTGCCAGCAGGGGAGGGGGGGTCGGCGGGAGAGCCTACGAGCAGTACTTC. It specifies CASRGGGVGGRAYEQYF.

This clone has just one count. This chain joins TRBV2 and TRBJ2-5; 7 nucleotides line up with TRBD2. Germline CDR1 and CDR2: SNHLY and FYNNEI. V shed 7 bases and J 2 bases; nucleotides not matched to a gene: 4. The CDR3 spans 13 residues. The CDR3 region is CASNSGLQETQYF. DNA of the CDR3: TGTGCCAGCAATTCGGGACTACAAGAGACCCAGTACTTC.